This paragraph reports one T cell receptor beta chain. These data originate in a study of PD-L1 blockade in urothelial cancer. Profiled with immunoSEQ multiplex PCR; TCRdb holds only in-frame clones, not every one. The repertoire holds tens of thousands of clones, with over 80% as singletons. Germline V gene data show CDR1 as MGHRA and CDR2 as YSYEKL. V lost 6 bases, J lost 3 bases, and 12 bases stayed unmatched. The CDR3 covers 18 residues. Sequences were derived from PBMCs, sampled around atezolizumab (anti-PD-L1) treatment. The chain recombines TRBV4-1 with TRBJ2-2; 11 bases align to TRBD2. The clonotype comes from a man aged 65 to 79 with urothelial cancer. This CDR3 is CASSPHPFSGGDTGELFF. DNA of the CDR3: TGCGCCAGCAGTCCACATCCGTTTAGCGGGGGGGACACCGGGGAGCTGTTTTTT.